Each of the 12 T cell receptor beta chains below was sequenced from the same sample in a study of blood T cell repertoires in COVID-19. The data were produced by immunoSEQ multiplex PCR, yet TCRdb's version contains in-frame clones alone and is incomplete. Among approximately 250,000 clones, under 90% were seen once, and the ten largest hold under 5.5%. Sequenced: peripheral blood. The origin of the receptors is a man aged 55 to 70 with acute or convalescent COVID-19.

CDR3 sequence reads: CASTLMGARDYGYTF. CDR3 DNA: TGTGCCAGCACTCTGATGGGGGCGCGAGACTATGGCTACACCTTC. The chain recombines TRBV28 with TRBJ1-2, with a tentative D call TRBD1 (6 bases). Between the trimmed V and J ends, which lost 7 bases and 3 bases, there was a span of 18 bases. In germline, CDR1 is MDHEN, CDR2 SYDVKM. The CDR3 covers 15 residues.

V is TRBV10-3 and J is TRBJ2-7; 9 nucleotides align to TRBD1. V shed 3 bases, J shed 4 bases, and the junction held 7 bases outside the gene matches. From germline, CDR1 is ENHRY and CDR2 SYGVKD. CDR3 length: 15 amino acids. The CDR3, as DNA: TGTGCCATCAGTGACTCTACAGGGGGCAGATACGAGCAGTACTTC. Its protein is CAISDSTGGRYEQYF.

This rearrangement joins TRBV7-3 to TRBJ2-7, with 8 bases fitting TRBD1. The length of the CDR3 is 15 residues. J was trimmed by 3 bases and V by 2 bases; bases with no gene match: 6. CDR1 SGHTA and CDR2 FQGTGA come from the germline V gene. In DNA, the CDR3 is TGTGCCAGCAGCTTAGGAGGGACAGGCTACTACGAGCAGTACTTC. Translated: CASSLGGTGYYEQYF.

This clone came up a few times. The gene calls are TRBV15 and TRBJ2-4; TRBD1 agrees at 9 bases. The V gene's germline CDR1 is LNHNV and CDR2 YYDKDF (reference sequence). This CDR3 region has 13 residues. V lost 11 bases to trimming and J lost 4 bases; unmatched junction nucleotides: 6. In nucleotides, the CDR3 is TGTGCCGTAACAGGACAGGGGAAAAACATTCAGTACTTC. Protein product: CAVTGQGKNIQYF.

This clone has at least ten counts. The CDR3 region is CASSLTGQTLYGYTF. CDR3 DNA sequence: TGTGCCAGCAGCTTGACGGGACAGACTCTCTATGGCTACACCTTC. The rearrangement links TRBV5-4 to TRBJ1-2; 7 bases fit TRBD1. This CDR3 region has 15 residues. The V and J ends lost 1 base and 4 bases, in that order; junction bases with no gene match: 7. CDR1 SGHNT and CDR2 YYREEE come from the germline V gene (reference sequence).

The rearrangement links TRBV19 to TRBJ1-1; D is unclear. V was shortened by 4 bases and J by 5 bases, with 11 bases between the two germline ends. CDR1 LNHDA and CDR2 SQIVND come from the germline V gene (reference sequence). CDR3 length: 13 residues. This CDR3 reads CASSRVIDTEAFF. For the CDR3, the DNA is TGTGCCAGTAGTAGAGTTATTGATACTGAAGCTTTCTTT.

V usage is TRBV7-9 and J usage is TRBJ1-2; tentatively, D is TRBD1 (5 bases). Germline loops: CDR1 SEHNR, CDR2 FQNEAQ (reference sequence). Trimming removed 3 bases at V and 5 bases at J, with 13 bases between. The CDR3 is made up of 14 amino acids. The CDR3: CASSFRVGLYGYTF. In nucleotides, the CDR3 is TGTGCCAGCAGCTTCAGGGTTGGGCTATATGGCTACACCTTC. Together with reference TRBV7-9 and TRBJ1-2, the CDR3 gives the full variable domain: DTGVSQNPRHKITKRGQNVTFRCDPISEHNRLYWYRQTLGQGPEFLTYFQNEAQLEKSRLLSDRFSAERPKGSFSTLEIQRTEQGDSAMYLCASSFRVGLYGYTFGSGTRLTVV.

This chain uses TRBV16 with TRBJ1-1; no firm D call. CDR1 and CDR2 from the germline V gene are KGHSY and FQNENV. The CDR3 loop spans 14 amino acids. Trimming cost V 4 bases and J 1 base, with 10 bases left between them. The CDR3 coding sequence is TGTGCCAGCAGCCCCGTGGCAGGGAACACTGAAGCTTTCTTT. This codes for CASSPVAGNTEAFF. Using reference TRBV16 and TRBJ1-1 for the parts outside the CDR3, the full variable domain is GEEVAQTPKHLVRGEGQKAKLYCAPIKGHSYVFWYQQVLKNEFKFLISFQNENVFDETGMPKERFSAKCLPNSPCSLEIQATKLEDSAVYFCASSPVAGNTEAFFGQGTRLTVV.

This chain joins TRBV4-1 and TRBJ1-1; no clear D gene. CDR1 and CDR2 (germline): MGHRA, YSYEKL. V was shortened by 0 bases and J by 5 bases, with 7 bases between the two germline ends. The CDR3 has 13 amino acids. CDR3 nucleotides: TGCGCCAGCAGCCAAGATCCCGGGACTGAAGCTTTCTTT. The encoded protein is CASSQDPGTEAFF.

This clone has only one observation. This chain connects TRBV25-1 to TRBJ2-7, with 10 bases fitting TRBD2. This CDR3 is 15 amino acids long. V was pared by 4 bases and J by 2 bases, with 5 bases of the junction left unmatched. The germline V gene has CDR1 MGHDK and CDR2 SYGVNS. CDR3 bases: TGTGCCAGCAGTGCGGGAAGCGGGGGGGCCTACGAGCAGTACTTC. This sequence encodes CASSAGSGGAYEQYF.

The rearrangement links TRBV4-1 to TRBJ1-5; D may be TRBD1 (6 bases). V lost 6 bases and J 5 bases, leaving 17 bases between the germline ends. Germline CDR1 is MGHRA and CDR2 is YSYEKL. CDR3 length equals 15 residues. DNA for the CDR3: TGCGCCAGCAGTCCCGAGGCACAGGGTGATCAGCCCCAGCATTTT. It translates to CASSPEAQGDQPQHF.

The chain uses TRBV24-1 and TRBJ1-5, with D possibly being TRBD1 (5 bases). This CDR3 region has 14 residues. V lost 5 bases to trimming and J lost 7 bases, with 14 bases between them. CDR1 KGHDR and CDR2 SFDVKD come from the germline V gene. The CDR3 nucleotides are TGTGCCACCAGTGCCGGGACGGAGGGCCAGCCCCAGCATTTT. Protein: CATSAGTEGQPQHF.